This entry is about one T cell receptor (beta chain). What it recognizes is unknown. This record comes from a study of T cell repertoires in cytomegalovirus infection. Study overall: HLA-B-restricted CMV epitopes that are well studied were used alongside recently identified HLA-C-restricted ones. Indications came from public TCR beta signatures; they pointed to CMV infection and to a matching HLA type. Study-level findings and limits: CMV carriers having the relevant HLA were flagged by cumulative public TCR beta family frequency. In two of eight donors, the top clonotype was HLA-C-restricted CMV-specific.

TCRdb redid the calling of the reads with MiXCR, one entry per CDR3 protein. Among 750,000 to 900,000 distinct CDR3 sequences listed, roughly 29% were seen once. The CDR3 is 15 residues long. Per the germline V gene, CDR1 is SEHNR and CDR2 is FQNEAQ (reference sequence). V lost 5 bases, J lost 2 bases, and 8 bases stayed unmatched. This chain joins TRBV7-9 and TRBJ2-5; 7 bases align to TRBD1. This TCR came from a human donor in good health (CMV status not recorded). Some clones in this sample may be carry-over from other donors' samples. This sample comprised cultured CD8+ T cells from PBMCs, obtained from culture after CMV antigen stimulation. The CDR3 nucleotides are TGTGCCAGCAGCACGCTGACAGGGAAACAAGAGACCCAGTACTTC. It is translated as CASSTLTGKQETQYF.